The 3 T cell receptor beta chains below come from one sample, sequenced in a study of T cell repertoires in cytomegalovirus infection. TCRdb re-called the reads with MiXCR, one entry per CDR3 protein. The data contain a few hundred thousand distinct CDR3 sequences, over 15% of them singletons. What was sequenced was CD8+ T cells from PBMCs. These receptors came from a human donor in good health (CMV status not recorded). Some clones in this sample may be carry-over from other donors' samples.

This clonotype appeared once. This rearrangement joins TRBV11-1 to TRBJ2-2; D is possibly TRBD1 (5 bases). Germline lookup yields CDR1 SGHAT and CDR2 FQDESV (reference sequence). The CDR3 runs 15 residues. The V end was cut by 5 bases, the J end by 4 bases, with 14 bases between. The CDR3: CASSKLPGATGELFF. The CDR3 DNA reads as TGTGCCAGCAGCAAACTCCCTGGGGCCACCGGGGAGCTGTTTTTT.

This clonotype was seen a handful of times. The CDR3 here is CASSQTGQTNYGYTF. Here the CDR3 DNA reads TGTGCCAGCAGCCAAACTGGACAGACTAACTATGGCTACACCTTC. The chain recombines TRBV7-9 with TRBJ1-2, with D perhaps matching TRBD1 (6 bases). The CDR3 extends over 15 amino acids. Per the germline V gene, CDR1 is SEHNR and CDR2 is FQNEAQ (reference sequence). The V and J ends lost 5 bases and 0 bases respectively, with 13 bases between them.

The J gene is TRBJ2-7, the V gene TRBV6-5; D is perhaps TRBD1 or TRBD2 (5 bases each). Trimming took off 0 bases at V and 8 bases at J, with 23 bases between the two ends. The CDR3 totals 17 residues. The germline gives CDR1 MNHEY, CDR2 SVGAGI. The DNA for the CDR3 is TGTGCCAGCAGTTACTCGTCGGCAGGGACCCGCATCGGGAAGCAGTACTTC. Its protein product is CASSYSSAGTRIGKQYF.